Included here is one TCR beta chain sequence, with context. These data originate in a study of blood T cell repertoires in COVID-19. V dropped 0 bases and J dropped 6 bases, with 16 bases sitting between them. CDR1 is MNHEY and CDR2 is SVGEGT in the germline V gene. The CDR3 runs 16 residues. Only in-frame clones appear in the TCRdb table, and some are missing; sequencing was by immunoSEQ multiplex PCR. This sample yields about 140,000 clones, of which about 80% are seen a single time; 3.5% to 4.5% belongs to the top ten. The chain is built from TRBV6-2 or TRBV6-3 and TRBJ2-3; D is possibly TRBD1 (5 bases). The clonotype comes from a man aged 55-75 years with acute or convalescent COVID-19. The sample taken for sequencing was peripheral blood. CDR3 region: CASSYSMGLVSDTQYF. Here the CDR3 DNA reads TGTGCCAGCAGTTACTCGATGGGGCTCGTTTCTGATACGCAGTATTTT.